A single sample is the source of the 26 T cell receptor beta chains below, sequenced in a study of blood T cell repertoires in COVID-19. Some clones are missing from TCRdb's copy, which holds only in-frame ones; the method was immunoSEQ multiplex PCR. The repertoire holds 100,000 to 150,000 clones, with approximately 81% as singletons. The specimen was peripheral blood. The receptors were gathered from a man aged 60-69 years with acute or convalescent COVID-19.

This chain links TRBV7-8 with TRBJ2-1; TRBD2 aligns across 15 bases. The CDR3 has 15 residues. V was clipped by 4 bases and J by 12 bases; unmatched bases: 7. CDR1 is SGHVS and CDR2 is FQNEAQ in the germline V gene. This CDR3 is CASSSGLAGGLRQFF. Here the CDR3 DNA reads TGTGCCAGCAGCTCCGGACTAGCGGGGGGGCTCCGGCAGTTCTTC. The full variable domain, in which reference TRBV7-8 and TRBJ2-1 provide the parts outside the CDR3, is GAGVSQSPRYKVAKRGQDVALRCDPISGHVSLFWYQQALGQGPEFLTYFQNEAQLDKSGLPSDRFFAERPEGSVSTLKIQRTQQEDSAVYLCASSSGLAGGLRQFFGPGTRLTVL.

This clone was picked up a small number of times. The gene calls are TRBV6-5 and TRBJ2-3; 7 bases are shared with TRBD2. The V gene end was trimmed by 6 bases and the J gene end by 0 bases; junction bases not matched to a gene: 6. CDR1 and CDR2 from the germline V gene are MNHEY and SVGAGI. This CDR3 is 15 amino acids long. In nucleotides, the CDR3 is TGTGCCAGCAGCGTTCAGCGGGGTAGCACAGATACGCAGTATTTT. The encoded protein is CASSVQRGSTDTQYF.

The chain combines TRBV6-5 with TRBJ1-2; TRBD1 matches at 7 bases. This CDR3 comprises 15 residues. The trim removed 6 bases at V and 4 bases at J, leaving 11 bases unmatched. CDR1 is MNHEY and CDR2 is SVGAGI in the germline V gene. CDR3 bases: TGTGCCAGCAGCCCCGACAGGGCGACGATCTATGGCTACACCTTC. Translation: CASSPDRATIYGYTF.

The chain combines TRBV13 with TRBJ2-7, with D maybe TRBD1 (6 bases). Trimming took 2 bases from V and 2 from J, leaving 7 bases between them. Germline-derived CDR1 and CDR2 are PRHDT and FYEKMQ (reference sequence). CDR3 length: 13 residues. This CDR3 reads CASSLYRAYEQYF. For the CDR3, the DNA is TGTGCCAGCAGCTTATACAGGGCCTACGAGCAGTACTTC.

The chain's CDR3 is CASSLDWSSYNEQFF. The CDR3 DNA reads as TGTGCCAGCAGCCTTGACTGGAGCTCCTACAATGAGCAGTTCTTC. V gene TRBV11-1 combines with J gene TRBJ2-1; D gene ambiguous. Germline V lookup: CDR1 SGHAT, CDR2 FQDESV (reference sequence). V lost 5 bases and J 0 bases, leaving 11 bases between the germline ends. The CDR3 sequence is 15 residues long.

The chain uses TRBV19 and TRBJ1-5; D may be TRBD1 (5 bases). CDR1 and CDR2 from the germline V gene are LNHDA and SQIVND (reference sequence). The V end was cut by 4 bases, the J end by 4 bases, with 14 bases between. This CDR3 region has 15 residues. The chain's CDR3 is CASSNAGFGNQPQHF. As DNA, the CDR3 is TGTGCCAGTAGTAATGCAGGGTTCGGTAATCAGCCCCAGCATTTT.

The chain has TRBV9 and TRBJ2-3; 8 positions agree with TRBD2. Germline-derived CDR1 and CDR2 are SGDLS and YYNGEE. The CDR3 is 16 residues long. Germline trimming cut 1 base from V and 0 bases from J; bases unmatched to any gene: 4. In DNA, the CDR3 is TGTGCCAGCAGCGTATCAGCGGGGGCCAGCACAGATACGCAGTATTTT. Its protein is CASSVSAGASTDTQYF.

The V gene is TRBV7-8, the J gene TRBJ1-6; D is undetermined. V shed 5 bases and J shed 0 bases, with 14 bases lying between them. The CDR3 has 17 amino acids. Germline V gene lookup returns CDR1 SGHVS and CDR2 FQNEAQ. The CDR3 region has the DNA TGTGCCAGCAGCCCCCGGACGGGGAGCTCCTATAATTCACCCCTCCACTTT. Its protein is CASSPRTGSSYNSPLHF.

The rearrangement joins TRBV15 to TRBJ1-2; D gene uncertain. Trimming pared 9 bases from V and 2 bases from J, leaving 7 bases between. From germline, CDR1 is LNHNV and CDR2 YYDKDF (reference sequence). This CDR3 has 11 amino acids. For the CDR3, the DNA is TGTGCCACTACTGCGAACTATGGCTACACCTTC. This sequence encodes CATTANYGYTF.

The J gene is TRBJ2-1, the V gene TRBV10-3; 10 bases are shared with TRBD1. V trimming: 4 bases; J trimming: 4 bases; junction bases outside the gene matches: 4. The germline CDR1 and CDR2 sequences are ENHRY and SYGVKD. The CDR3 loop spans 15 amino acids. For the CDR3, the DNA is TGTGCCATCAGTGGGGGACAGGGGTCGTACAATGAGCAGTTCTTC. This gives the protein CAISGGQGSYNEQFF.

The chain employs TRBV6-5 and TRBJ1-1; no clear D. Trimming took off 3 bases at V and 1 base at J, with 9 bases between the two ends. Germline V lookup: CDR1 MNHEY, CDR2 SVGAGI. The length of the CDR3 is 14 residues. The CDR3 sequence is CASSYTTRNTEAFF. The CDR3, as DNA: TGTGCCAGCAGTTATACGACAAGGAACACTGAAGCTTTCTTT.

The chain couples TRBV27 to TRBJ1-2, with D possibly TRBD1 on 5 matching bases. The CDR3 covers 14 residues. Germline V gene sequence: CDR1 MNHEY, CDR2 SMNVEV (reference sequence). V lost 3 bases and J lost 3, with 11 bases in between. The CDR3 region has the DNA TGTGCCAGCAGTTTCTTGGGCAGGGACTATGGCTACACCTTC. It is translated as CASSFLGRDYGYTF.

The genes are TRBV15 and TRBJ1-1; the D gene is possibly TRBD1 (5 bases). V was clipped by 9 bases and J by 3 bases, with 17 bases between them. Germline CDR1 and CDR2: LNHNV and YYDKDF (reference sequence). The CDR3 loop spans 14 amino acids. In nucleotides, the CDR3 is TGTGCCACACGGGGACTCACCGAATACACTGAAGCTTTCTTT. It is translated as CATRGLTEYTEAFF. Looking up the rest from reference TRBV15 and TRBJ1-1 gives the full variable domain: DAMVIQNPRYQVTQFGKPVTLSCSQTLNHNVMYWYQQKSSQAPKLLFHYYDKDFNNEADTPDNFQSRRPNTSFCFLDIRSPGLGDTAMYLCATRGLTEYTEAFFGQGTRLTVV.

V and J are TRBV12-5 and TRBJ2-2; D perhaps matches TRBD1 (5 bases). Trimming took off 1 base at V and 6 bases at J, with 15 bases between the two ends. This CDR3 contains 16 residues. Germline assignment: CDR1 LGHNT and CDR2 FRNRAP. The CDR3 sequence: CASGLDYNRQPGELFF. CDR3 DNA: TGTGCTAGTGGTTTGGATTATAACCGACAGCCCGGGGAGCTGTTTTTT.

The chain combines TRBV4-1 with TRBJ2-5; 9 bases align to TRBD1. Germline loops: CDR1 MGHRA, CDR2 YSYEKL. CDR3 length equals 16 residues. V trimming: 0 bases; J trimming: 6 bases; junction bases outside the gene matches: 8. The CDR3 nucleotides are TGCGCCAGCAGCCAAGAATGGACAGGGGATAGGAAGACCCAGTACTTC. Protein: CASSQEWTGDRKTQYF.

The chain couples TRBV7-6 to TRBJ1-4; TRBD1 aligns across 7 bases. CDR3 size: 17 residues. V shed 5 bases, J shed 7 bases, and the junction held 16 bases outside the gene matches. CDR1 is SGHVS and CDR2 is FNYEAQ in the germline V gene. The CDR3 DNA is TGTGCCAGCAGCCTCGACAGGGTAGTCGCCGCTGGTGAAAAACTGTTTTTT. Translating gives CASSLDRVVAAGEKLFF.

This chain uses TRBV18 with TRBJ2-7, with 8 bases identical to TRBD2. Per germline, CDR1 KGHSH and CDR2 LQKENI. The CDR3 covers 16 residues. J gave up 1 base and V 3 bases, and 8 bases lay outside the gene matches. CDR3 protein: CASSPGSSGTSYEQYF. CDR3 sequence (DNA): TGTGCCAGCTCACCGGGGAGTAGCGGGACGTCCTACGAGCAGTACTTC.

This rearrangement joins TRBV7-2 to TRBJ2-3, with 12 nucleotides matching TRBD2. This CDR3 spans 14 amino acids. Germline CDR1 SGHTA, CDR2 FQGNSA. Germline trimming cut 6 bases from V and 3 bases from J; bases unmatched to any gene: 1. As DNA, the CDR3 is TGTGCCAGCAGTCTAGCGGGAGGGACAGATACGCAGTATTTT. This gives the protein CASSLAGGTDTQYF.

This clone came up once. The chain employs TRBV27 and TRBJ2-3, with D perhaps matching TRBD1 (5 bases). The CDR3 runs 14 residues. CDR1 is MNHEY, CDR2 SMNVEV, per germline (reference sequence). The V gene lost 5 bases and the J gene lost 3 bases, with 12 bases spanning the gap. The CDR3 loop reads CASSPGDRTDTQYF. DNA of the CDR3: TGTGCCAGCAGTCCCGGAGACAGAACAGATACGCAGTATTTT.

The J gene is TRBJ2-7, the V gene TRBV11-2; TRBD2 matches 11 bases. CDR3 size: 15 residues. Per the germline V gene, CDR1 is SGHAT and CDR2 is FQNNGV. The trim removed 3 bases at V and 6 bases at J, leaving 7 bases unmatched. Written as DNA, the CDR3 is TGTGCCAGCAGCTTCATAGCGGGGGGGCTCTCCGAGCAGTACTTC. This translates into CASSFIAGGLSEQYF.

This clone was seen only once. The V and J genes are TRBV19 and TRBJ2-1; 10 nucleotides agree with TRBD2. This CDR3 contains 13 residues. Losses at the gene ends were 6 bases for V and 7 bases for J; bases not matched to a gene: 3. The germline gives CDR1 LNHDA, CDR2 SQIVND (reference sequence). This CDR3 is CASSQRGGNEQFF. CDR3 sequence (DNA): TGTGCCAGTAGCCAGCGGGGGGGAAATGAGCAGTTCTTC.

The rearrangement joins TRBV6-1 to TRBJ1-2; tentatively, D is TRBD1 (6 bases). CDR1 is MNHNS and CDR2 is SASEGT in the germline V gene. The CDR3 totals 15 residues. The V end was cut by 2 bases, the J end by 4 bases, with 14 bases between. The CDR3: CASSERDTYSYGYTF. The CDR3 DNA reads TGTGCCAGCAGTGAAAGGGACACCTACTCCTATGGCTACACCTTC.

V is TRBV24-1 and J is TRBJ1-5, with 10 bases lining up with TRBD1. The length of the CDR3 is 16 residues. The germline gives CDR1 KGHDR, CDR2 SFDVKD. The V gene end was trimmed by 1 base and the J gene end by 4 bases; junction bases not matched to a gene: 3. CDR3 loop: CATSDFGTGENQPQHF. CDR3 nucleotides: TGTGCCACCAGTGATTTTGGGACAGGGGAGAATCAGCCCCAGCATTTT.

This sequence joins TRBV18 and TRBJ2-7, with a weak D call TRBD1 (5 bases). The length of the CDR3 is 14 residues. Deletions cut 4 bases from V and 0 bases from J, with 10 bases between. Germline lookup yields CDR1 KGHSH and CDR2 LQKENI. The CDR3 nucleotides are TGTGCCAGCTCACACACAGGTAGCTCCTACGAGCAGTACTTC. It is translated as CASSHTGSSYEQYF.

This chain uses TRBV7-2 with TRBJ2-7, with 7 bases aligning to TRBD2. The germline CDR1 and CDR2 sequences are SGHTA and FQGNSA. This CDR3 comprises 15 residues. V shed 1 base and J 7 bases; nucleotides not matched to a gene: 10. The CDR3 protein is CASSLESAPGREQYF. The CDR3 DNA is TGTGCCAGCAGCTTAGAGTCCGCTCCCGGGAGGGAGCAGTACTTC.

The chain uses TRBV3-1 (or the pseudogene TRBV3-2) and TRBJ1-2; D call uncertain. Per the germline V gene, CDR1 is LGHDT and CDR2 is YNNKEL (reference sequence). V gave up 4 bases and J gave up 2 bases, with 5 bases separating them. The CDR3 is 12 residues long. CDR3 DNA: TGTGCCAGCAGCCCCGGGAACTATGGCTACACCTTC. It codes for CASSPGNYGYTF.